This T cell receptor beta chain was identified in a study of cytotoxic CD8 clonotypes in ibrutinib-treated CLL (dated by TCRdb to the early 2020s). Background for the entire study: The cohort had about a dozen relapsed/refractory and some 15 treatment-naive patients; 17 to 18 were IGHV unmutated. Partial responses were observed in some 24 patients and complete responses in 2; after a median follow-up of 68 months, remission was maintained in 15 or so patients and progression was observed in about twelve. The response samples were drawn at a median of 12 months into treatment, with a range of about 6 to 40 months. Samples averaged 255,043 productive templates and roughly 86,000 productive rearrangements. Of the 90 or so participants in the trial, approximately 26 had longitudinal samples available. Cryopreserved peripheral blood mononuclear cells were collected at three points: before therapy, at response, and at either sustained remission or disease progression. Every remission and progressive disease sample was obtained while ibrutinib was still being received by the patients. Beyond this particular receptor, the publication reports: Clonality increased at ibrutinib response, stayed stable in sustained remission, and fell back toward baseline at progression. Sustained-remission and progressing patients did not have matched sampling times, and lymph node repertoires were not examined. Public clonotypes were rare and either contracted or stayed stable during treatment, and the rise in clonality at ibrutinib response reflected the expansion of private clonotypes. Baseline clonality exceeded that of age-matched healthy donors and correlated strongly with circulating CD8+ T-cell counts.

The CDR3, cysteine through phenylalanine, is 12 amino acids long. Left in the record is the CDR3 DNA by itself, 36 bases read in frame from the first base. The germline V gene gives CDR1 as KGHSH and CDR2 as LQKENI. A word on this clone: This receptor's antigen is unknown. No base quality values were provided; no much bigger clone lies one nucleotide off.

On a MiSeq, deep resolution sequencing aimed for a depth between 1 in 1 million and 1 in 200,000 T cells, with each clonotype covered approximately 10x on average. The immunoSEQ hsTCRB Kit was used to generate TCR beta libraries. The original pipeline was this. Data were analyzed with ImmunoSEQ Data Assistant and ImmunoSEQ Analyzer, with V, D and J genes assigned per IMGT definitions. Clonality was computed as one minus normalized Shannon entropy of productive rearrangement frequencies, ranging from 0 to 1. Public clonotype analysis was restricted to overrepresented clonotypes comprising at least 0.05% of each patient's repertoire. Approximately 13 age-matched healthy donor repertoires from immuneACCESS served as clonality controls. This is the immuneACCESS table as TCRdb keeps it, with only in-frame sequences that have V and J called. A part of the clones is gone; compared with another copy, unresolved V genes explain less than half, and the rest is unexplained. D and trimming were read from the DNA, whereas the V and J calls and clone size are those reported in that table. This sample is represented by under 150,000 clones; approximately 80% of them were singletons. Of the sample, about 7.4% falls within the top ten clones.

For TCR beta library preparation, approximately 2 micrograms of genomic DNA were isolated from cryopreserved PBMCs. Longitudinal blood samples from CLL patients on ibrutinib monotherapy were analyzed using high-throughput TCR beta sequencing. The patients took part in an open-label, single-center phase 2 trial of ibrutinib monotherapy. The sequence is built from TRBV18 and TRBJ2-7, with 8 bases in between that match TRBD2. The source of this sequence is a human donor with chronic lymphocytic leukemia. The material sequenced was PBMCs, taken after 36 months of ibrutinib treatment. The encoded CDR3 is CATGRASYEQYF. The DNA sequence is given as TGTGCGACCGGGAGGGCGAGTTACGAGCAGTACTTC.